The 14 T cell receptor beta chains given below trace back to one sample, sequenced in a study of metastatic and nonmetastatic thyroid tumors. Each patient went into thyroid surgery without having received any treatment. MiXCR was used by TCRdb to re-call the PCR reads. The sample has tens of thousands of clones; under 20% are singletons. The sequencing input was tumor tissue. These receptors originate from a female donor with papillary thyroid cancer or a benign thyroid nodule (not recorded which). Some clones in this sample may be carry-over from other donors' samples.

This clone was seen only a few times. At one end, the junction sequence differs from germline, possibly due to a read error. The chain couples TRBV7-9 to TRBJ2-7; D is unresolved. Germline V lookup: CDR1 SEHNR, CDR2 FQNEAQ (reference sequence). The CDR3 sequence is 11 residues long. The CDR3 coding sequence is TGTGCCAGCAACTCCCTCTACGATCAGTACTTC. Translation: CASNSLYDQYF.

The sample holds many counts of this clone. The J gene is TRBJ1-5, the V gene TRBV27, with TRBD1 matching over 7 bases. Losses at the gene ends were 0 bases for V and 11 bases for J; bases not matched to a gene: 4. Per the germline V gene, CDR1 is MNHEY and CDR2 is SMNVEV (reference sequence). CDR3 length: 13 amino acids. Written as DNA, the CDR3 is TGTGCCAGCAGTTTATCCCCCCAGGGGGCCCAGCATTTT. It encodes CASSLSPQGAQHF.

This clone was recorded at least ten times. The genes are TRBV7-8 and TRBJ2-1; TRBD2 is a possible D gene (6 bases). Germline V gene data show CDR1 as SGHVS and CDR2 as FQNEAQ. The CDR3 is made up of 14 amino acids. The ends were cut back, 5 bases at V and 7 bases at J, with 15 bases in the middle. The CDR3 region is CASSPLLAGNEQFF. In nucleotides, the CDR3 is TGTGCCAGCAGCCCCTTACTGGCGGGGAATGAGCAGTTCTTC.

In this sample, this clone turned up many times. The chain employs TRBV5-1 and TRBJ2-1; 12 bases match TRBD1. The V gene's germline CDR1 is SGHRS and CDR2 YFSETQ. V lost 3 bases and J lost 4; bases outside the gene matches: 11. This CDR3 comprises 18 residues. The CDR3 protein is CASSSLGTGGAAYNEQFF. CDR3 sequence (DNA): TGCGCCAGCAGCTCCCTCGGGACAGGGGGCGCGGCTTACAATGAGCAGTTCTTC.

In this sample, this clone turned up many times. The gene calls are TRBV7-2 and TRBJ2-7, with D perhaps matching TRBD1 (5 bases). Germline CDR1 SGHTA, CDR2 FQGNSA. Trimming took off 0 bases at V and 6 bases at J, with 12 bases between the two ends. The CDR3 has 14 amino acids. The DNA for the CDR3 is TGTGCCAGCAGCTTAGCAGTCAATCAGGGCGAGCAGTACTTC. Residues: CASSLAVNQGEQYF.

This clone was observed many times. Since a much larger clone is just one base distant, this may be a read error. The genes are TRBV12-3 or TRBV12-4 and TRBJ2-1, with TRBD2 matching 10 bases. The CDR3 spans 13 residues. CDR3 residues: CASSFSGRSEQSF. The DNA for the CDR3 is TGTGCCAGCAGTTTTAGCGGGAGGTCTGAGCAGTCCTTC.

This clone was counted ten times or more. A single base separates this from a much larger clone, so it may be a read error. The sample carries other DNA sequences with the same CDR3. The CDR3 region has the DNA TGCGCTAGCAGCCAAGATAGCGTGGGGGGGCCGAACACTGAGCAGTTCTTC. It specifies CASSQDSVGGPNTEQFF. The V call is TRBV4-3, the J call TRBJ2-1; a possible D gene is TRBD2 (7 bases). Germline loops: CDR1 LGHNA, CDR2 YSLEER. The CDR3 has 17 amino acids.

On this clone itself: The junction does not match germline at one end; this may be a read error. V and J are TRBV10-2 and TRBJ2-7; TRBD2 aligns across 8 bases. Looked up from germline, CDR1 is WSHSY and CDR2 is SAAADI. CDR3 length: 15 residues. The chain's CDR3 is CVSSDLLAASAEQYF. CDR3 bases: TGCGTCAGCAGTGACTTACTAGCGGCCTCCGCGGAGCAGTACTTC.

This chain uses TRBV3-1 with TRBJ2-7, with D unclear. Germline V lookup: CDR1 LGHDT, CDR2 YNNKEL (reference sequence). Trimming left V 5 bases short and J 2 bases short, with 10 bases between. The CDR3 is 13 amino acids. The CDR3 reads CASSFQEAYEQYF. DNA for the CDR3: TGTGCCAGCAGCTTTCAAGAAGCCTACGAGCAGTACTTC.

This clone was recorded a few times. The rearrangement joins TRBV27 to TRBJ1-4, with D unclear. Trimming took off 6 bases at V and 4 bases at J, with 12 bases between the two ends. This CDR3 is built from 14 residues. Germline CDR1 reads MNHEY; CDR2 reads SMNVEV (reference sequence). DNA for the CDR3: TGTGCCAGCAGGAGGGCCGGAAGTAATGAAAAACTGTTTTTT. Protein sequence: CASRRAGSNEKLFF.

A note on this clone: The sample holds other DNA sequences that translate to the same CDR3. The rearrangement joins TRBV2 to TRBJ2-1; 8 bases are a match to TRBD2. This CDR3 has 15 amino acids. The V gene's germline CDR1 is SNHLY and CDR2 FYNNEI. V dropped 4 bases and J dropped 4; count of bases not matched to a gene: 6. The CDR3: CASSAGTSGYNEQFF. The DNA of the CDR3 is TGTGCCAGCAGTGCCGGTACTAGCGGTTACAATGAGCAGTTCTTC.

This clone occurred many times. The genes are TRBV19 and TRBJ2-1, with TRBD2 identical over 9 bases. CDR3 size: 14 residues. In germline, CDR1 is LNHDA, CDR2 SQIVND (reference sequence). V trimming: 6 bases; J trimming: 7 bases; junction bases outside the gene matches: 7. The CDR3: CASSEVAGANEQFF. Written as DNA, the CDR3 is TGTGCCAGTAGCGAGGTAGCGGGAGCGAATGAGCAGTTCTTC.

This clone was seen at least ten times. The genes are TRBV19 and TRBJ1-2; tentative D call: TRBD1 (5 bases). This CDR3 has 15 amino acids. Trimming removed 7 bases from V and 8 bases from J, with 23 bases in between. The germline gives CDR1 LNHDA, CDR2 SQIVND (reference sequence). The CDR3 DNA follows: TGTGCCAGTACCATGGGTAGGACATCCAGTCGGGGCTACACCTTC. This codes for CASTMGRTSSRGYTF.

Remarks on this clone: This may be a read error, as it is one base from a much larger clone. Other nucleotide sequences in the sample specify the same CDR3. The chain couples TRBV20-1 to TRBJ1-1, with D perhaps TRBD1 (5 bases). The CDR3 is 13 residues long. Looked up from germline, CDR1 is DFQATT and CDR2 is SNEGSKA (reference sequence). Trimming pared 6 bases from V and 7 bases from J, leaving 18 bases between. CDR3 sequence (DNA): TGCAGTGCAGGGCACCAGGGTAGCGGTGAAGCTTTCTTT. As protein: CSAGHQGSGEAFF.